This entry describes one T cell receptor (beta chain). The antigen is unknown. Primers: 60 Vbeta forward and 13 Jbeta reverse. Measured with immunoSEQ multiplex PCR; TCRdb has only the in-frame clones, and not every one. The data show more than 200,000 clones, with more than 70% seen just once and 1.3% held by the top ten. These data are taken from a study of cytomegalovirus exposure and HLA in healthy donors. CDR3 length: 14 residues. Per germline, CDR1 MNHEY and CDR2 SMNVEV (reference sequence). The V gene lost 7 bases and the J gene lost 3 bases, with 15 bases spanning the gap. Study-wide findings and caveats: Highest at DRB1 and lowest at HLA-C, TCR association rates differed among HLA loci in a later analysis.

Sequencing was performed on PBMCs. The sequence was obtained from a human donor in good health. V and J are TRBV27 and TRBJ1-1; maybe TRBD1 (5 bases). The CDR3 DNA follows: TGTGCCAGCACCCGGACACTTTTCCACACTGAAGCTTTCTTT. Translation gives CASTRTLFHTEAFF.